What follows is one T cell receptor (beta chain) and its context. Clones were sequenced by immunoSEQ multiplex PCR, and TCRdb holds only the in-frame ones, with some missing. The table includes about 140,000 clones, over 80% detected once. These data are taken from a study of blood T cell repertoires in COVID-19. Study-level information: Some COVID-19 samples were acute and others convalescent; all came from the United States, Italy and Spain. T cells, B-cell-depleted T cells, or PBMCs supplied cDNA or gDNA.

Participants reported their clinical history, and cohort assignment relied on those reports. In Cohort 3, a recovered donor had either two negative PCRs, clearance, or symptom resolution. V dropped 3 bases and J dropped 3 bases, with 12 bases sitting between them. CDR3 length: 15 amino acids. The germline V gene encodes CDR1 MRHNA and CDR2 SNTAGT. Sample: PBMCs or T cells enriched from blood (not recorded which). The V call is TRBV6-4, the J call TRBJ2-1; tentative D call: TRBD2 (5 bases). This sequence originates from a woman in her 40s who had recovered from COVID-19. CDR3 sequence reads: CASSEMSGDYNEQFF. The CDR3 nucleotides are TGTGCCAGCAGTGAAATGAGCGGCGACTACAATGAGCAGTTCTTC.